This entry lists 23 T cell receptor beta chains sequenced from one sample in a study of spatial heterogeneity in lung cancer. Sample time point: sample taken at primary tumor resection. Without sorting, whole RNA was sequenced from tumor, nontumor lung or frozen PBMC. TCRdb analysed the 5' RACE reads with MiXCR anew, one entry per CDR3 protein. Of about 15,000 distinct CDR3 sequences in the sample, around 8% were seen once. The sequencing here drew on PBMCs, taken at surgery. These TCRs come from a female donor with early-stage non-small cell lung cancer.

V is TRBV6-2 or TRBV6-3 and J is TRBJ2-3; D is possibly TRBD2 (6 bases). Trimming removed 2 bases from V and 2 bases from J, with 11 bases in between. Germline CDR1 and CDR2: MNHEY and SVGEGT. This CDR3 is built from 15 residues. CDR3 sequence reads: CASSYVGLTTDTQYF. Here the CDR3 DNA reads TGTGCCAGCAGTTACGTGGGACTTACCACAGATACGCAGTATTTT.

This clonotype occurred many times. The genes are TRBV6-1 and TRBJ2-1, with TRBD2 identical over 9 bases. Per the germline V gene, CDR1 is MNHNS and CDR2 is SASEGT. This CDR3 comprises 16 residues. Germline trimming cut 4 bases from V and 6 bases from J; bases unmatched to any gene: 10. The CDR3 reads CASSVSGLAGRNEQFF. Here the CDR3 DNA reads TGTGCCAGCAGTGTGTCGGGACTAGCCGGGCGCAATGAGCAGTTCTTC.

There are many counts of this clonotype. The rearrangement joins TRBV29-1 to TRBJ2-5; perhaps TRBD1 as D (7 bases). V shed 0 bases and J shed 5 bases, with 19 bases lying between them. The germline CDR1 and CDR2 sequences are SQVTM and ANQGSEA. This CDR3 spans 16 amino acids. CDR3 sequence: CSVEDLGEGAGETQYF. The CDR3 bases are TGCAGCGTTGAAGATCTGGGAGAGGGGGCGGGGGAGACCCAGTACTTC.

This clonotype has just a few counts. This chain connects TRBV16 to TRBJ1-3; D is uncertain. Trimming left V 1 base short and J 5 bases short, with 9 bases between. Germline CDR1 KGHSY, CDR2 FQNENV. This CDR3 contains 14 residues. CDR3 DNA: TGTGCCAGCAGCCAATGGGATTCTCGAAACACCATATATTTT. It encodes CASSQWDSRNTIYF.

As regards this clonotype: With a much larger clone just one base away, this may be a read error. J is TRBJ2-6 and V is TRBV6-5; D could derive from TRBD1 or TRBD2 (5 bases each). Deletions cut 10 bases from V and 8 bases from J, with 21 bases between. This CDR3 is 15 amino acids long. Germline CDR1 MNHEY, CDR2 SVGAGI. The CDR3 sequence: CATRDRHSGTNVLTF. CDR3 sequence (DNA): TGTGCCACACGGGACCGCCACTCAGGGACCAACGTCCTGACTTTC.

This clonotype has just a few counts. The gene calls are TRBV29-1 and TRBJ2-1, with TRBD2 matching over 7 bases. The CDR3 runs to 14 residues. With V trimmed by 5 bases and J by 7 bases, 11 bases remained unmatched. Germline V gives CDR1 SQVTM, CDR2 ANQGSEA. CDR3 in DNA: TGCAGCGTTATCCCTTACCGGGACTATAATGAGCAGTTCTTC. Translation: CSVIPYRDYNEQFF.

About this clonotype: A much larger clone lies one base from this, so it may be a read error. The chain joins TRBV7-6 to TRBJ2-1; D gene ambiguous. This CDR3 is built from 15 residues. Germline CDR1 is SGHVS and CDR2 is FNYEAQ. The CDR3 bases are TGTGCCAGCAGCCTGACACCTTCGTCCTACAATGATCAGTTCTTC. This translates into CASSLTPSSYNDQFF.

The gene calls are TRBV28 and TRBJ2-3; a possible D gene is TRBD1 (6 bases). This CDR3 contains 18 residues. Trimming removed 5 bases from V and 4 bases from J, with 25 bases in between. The germline CDR1 and CDR2 sequences are MDHEN and SYDVKM. For the CDR3, the DNA is TGTGCCAGCAGTCTAAACAACCCAGGGGCCGCGGCATCAGATACGCAGTATTTT. This codes for CASSLNNPGAAASDTQYF.

This clonotype occurred a few times. CDR3 in DNA: TGTGCCAGCAGCTTAGACGGGGTAGGGCCTAGAGATGACTACGAGCAGTACTTC. This codes for CASSLDGVGPRDDYEQYF. The chain uses TRBV11-2 and TRBJ2-7; TRBD2 might be the D (5 bases). The CDR3 has 18 residues. The germline V and J ends were trimmed by 0 bases and 3 bases, with 21 bases remaining between them. Germline V gene data show CDR1 as SGHAT and CDR2 as FQNNGV.

Many counts were recorded for this clonotype. CDR3 nucleotide sequence: TGTGCCAGCTATACGGGGATGCCACCCTACGAGCAGTACTTC. Its protein product is CASYTGMPPYEQYF. The chain is built from TRBV6-2 or TRBV6-3 and TRBJ2-7; D may be TRBD2 (5 bases). The CDR3 is 14 residues long. Per the germline V gene, CDR1 is MNHEY and CDR2 is SVGEGT. The V and J ends lost 8 bases and 2 bases respectively, with 16 bases between them.

This clonotype was seen at least ten times. The J gene is TRBJ1-2, the V gene TRBV7-2; D possibly corresponds to TRBD1 (6 bases). In germline, CDR1 is SGHTA, CDR2 FQGNSA. The germline V and J ends were trimmed by 4 bases and 4 bases, with 19 bases remaining between them. The CDR3 totals 16 residues. CDR3 amino acids: CASSSQTGASSYGYTF. CDR3 bases: TGTGCCAGCAGCTCCCAGACAGGAGCTTCGTCCTATGGCTACACCTTC.

CDR3 in amino acids: CASSSPAAGGTNEQFF. In DNA, the CDR3 is TGTGCCAGCAGCTCCCCCGCGGCGGGGGGCACCAATGAGCAGTTCTTC. The V and J genes are TRBV7-3 and TRBJ2-1; 8 nucleotides align to TRBD2. V gave up 4 bases and J gave up 6 bases; unmatched junction bases: 11. CDR3 length: 16 residues. CDR1 and CDR2 from the germline V gene are SGHTA and FQGTGA.

This clonotype was counted at least ten times. The J gene is TRBJ2-3, the V gene TRBV13; the D call may be TRBD1 or TRBD2 (5 bases each). V shed 3 bases and J shed 2 bases, with 12 bases lying between them. The CDR3 is 15 amino acids. Germline-derived CDR1 and CDR2 are PRHDT and FYEKMQ (reference sequence). This CDR3 is CASSLIGTITDTQYF. The CDR3 DNA reads TGTGCCAGCAGCTTGATCGGGACGATCACAGATACGCAGTATTTT.

This clonotype came up many times. V and J are TRBV18 and TRBJ2-7; 10 bases match TRBD2. The CDR3 spans 14 residues. The germline V gene encodes CDR1 KGHSH and CDR2 LQKENI. V gave up 6 bases and J gave up 2 bases; unmatched junction bases: 4. The CDR3 bases are TGTGCCAGCTCGCCTACTAGCGGGACCTACGAGCAGTACTTC. This gives the protein CASSPTSGTYEQYF.

This clonotype appeared many times. The chain recombines TRBV6-2 or TRBV6-3 with TRBJ2-1, with TRBD2 as a possible D gene (6 bases). Germline V gene sequence: CDR1 MNHEY, CDR2 SVGEGT. Trimming pared 6 bases from V and 1 base from J, leaving 28 bases between. The CDR3 extends over 20 amino acids. DNA of the CDR3: TGTGCCAGCAGCTCTATAGCGGCCATGCCGCGACCCATTTCCTACAATGAGCAGTTCTTC. Its protein is CASSSIAAMPRPISYNEQFF.

The sample holds many counts of this clonotype. CDR3: CASSLGQTGDSPLHF. Here the CDR3 DNA reads TGTGCCAGCTCATTGGGCCAGACAGGGGATTCACCCCTCCACTTT. V gene TRBV18 combines with J gene TRBJ1-6; 8 bases map to TRBD1. The CDR3 covers 15 residues. The germline gives CDR1 KGHSH, CDR2 LQKENI. V lost 5 bases, J lost 8 bases, and 8 bases stayed unmatched.

In its sample, this clonotype was seen many times. V is TRBV6-5 and J is TRBJ2-7; D perhaps matches TRBD1 (5 bases). V was shortened by 7 bases and J by 0 bases, with 10 bases between the two germline ends. Germline lookup yields CDR1 MNHEY and CDR2 SVGAGI. The CDR3 has 13 residues. As DNA, the CDR3 is TGTGCCAGCAAGGGCGACAGCTCCTACGAGCAGTACTTC. It is translated as CASKGDSSYEQYF.

By sample share, this clonotype is medium-sized. The gene calls are TRBV27 and TRBJ1-6; D uncertain. The CDR3 spans 15 residues. The V gene lost 2 bases and the J gene lost 6 bases, with 11 bases spanning the gap. Germline V gene lookup returns CDR1 MNHEY and CDR2 SMNVEV (reference sequence). The CDR3 DNA reads TGTGCCAGCAGTTTACAACAGTCGGGTAATTCACCCCTCCACTTT. Its translation: CASSLQQSGNSPLHF.

V gene TRBV7-2 combines with J gene TRBJ2-3; D is tentatively TRBD1 or TRBD2 (6 bases each). From germline, CDR1 is SGHTA and CDR2 FQGNSA. Trimming shortened V by 3 bases and J by 3 bases, and 13 bases separated the two germline ends. The CDR3 extends over 15 amino acids. Written as DNA, the CDR3 is TGTGCCAGCAGCTTCAGCACAGGGAGGACAGATACGCAGTATTTT. Translating it yields CASSFSTGRTDTQYF. The whole variable domain, filled in from reference TRBV7-2 and TRBJ2-3, reads GAGVSQSPSNKVTEKGKDVELRCDPISGHTALYWYRQSLGQGLEFLIYFQGNSAPDKSGLPSDRFSAERTGGSVSTLTIQRTQQEDSAVYLCASSFSTGRTDTQYFGPGTRLTVL.

This clonotype occurred many times. The rearrangement uses TRBV12-3 or TRBV12-4 and TRBJ1-1; tentative D call: TRBD1 (5 bases). CDR3 length: 15 residues. V shed 3 bases and J shed 4 bases, with 15 bases lying between them. The CDR3 DNA reads as TGTGCCAGCAGTTTCGGGCAGGGAGGAATCACTGAAGCTTTCTTT. Its protein is CASSFGQGGITEAFF.

This chain connects TRBV10-3 to TRBJ1-3; TRBD1 might be the D (5 bases). Trimming pared 3 bases from V and 3 bases from J, leaving 6 bases between. Germline V lookup: CDR1 ENHRY, CDR2 SYGVKD. The CDR3 loop spans 13 amino acids. The CDR3, as DNA: TGTGCCATCAGTGAAAGGGGTGGAAACACCATATATTTT. As protein: CAISERGGNTIYF.

By proportion, this clonotype is medium-sized. The chain joins TRBV12-3 or TRBV12-4 to TRBJ2-3, with 8 positions matching TRBD1. The CDR3 totals 18 residues. V dropped 6 bases and J dropped 4; count of bases not matched to a gene: 18. The CDR3 spells CASSLESWRQGSADTQYF. CDR3 sequence (DNA): TGTGCCAGCAGCCTCGAGAGCTGGAGACAGGGGTCCGCAGATACGCAGTATTTT.

This clonotype was picked up many times. The chain recombines TRBV18 with TRBJ2-7, with 8 positions matching TRBD1. Germline V gives CDR1 KGHSH, CDR2 LQKENI. Trimming cost V 3 bases and J 0 bases; bases outside gene matches: 4. The CDR3 consists of 15 residues. The CDR3 region is CASSPDRVSSYEQYF. The CDR3 DNA reads as TGTGCCAGCTCACCGGACAGGGTGAGCTCCTACGAGCAGTACTTC.